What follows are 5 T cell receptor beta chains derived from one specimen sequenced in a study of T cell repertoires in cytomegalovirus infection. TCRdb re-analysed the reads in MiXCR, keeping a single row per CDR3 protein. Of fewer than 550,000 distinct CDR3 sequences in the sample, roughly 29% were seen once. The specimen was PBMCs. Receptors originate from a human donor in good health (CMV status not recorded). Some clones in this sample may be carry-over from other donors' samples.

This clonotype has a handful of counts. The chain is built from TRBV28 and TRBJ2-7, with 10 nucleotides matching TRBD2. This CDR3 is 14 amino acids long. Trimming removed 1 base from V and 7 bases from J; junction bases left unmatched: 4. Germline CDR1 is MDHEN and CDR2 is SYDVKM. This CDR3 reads CASSLLASGGEQYF. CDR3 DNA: TGTGCCAGCAGTTTATTGGCTAGCGGGGGAGAGCAGTACTTC.

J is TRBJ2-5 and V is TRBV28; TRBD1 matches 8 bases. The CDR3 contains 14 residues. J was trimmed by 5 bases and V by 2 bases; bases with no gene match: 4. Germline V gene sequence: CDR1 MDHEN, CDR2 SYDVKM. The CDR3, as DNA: TGTGCCAGCAGTTTACAGGGGGCTCATGAGACCCAGTACTTC. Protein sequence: CASSLQGAHETQYF.

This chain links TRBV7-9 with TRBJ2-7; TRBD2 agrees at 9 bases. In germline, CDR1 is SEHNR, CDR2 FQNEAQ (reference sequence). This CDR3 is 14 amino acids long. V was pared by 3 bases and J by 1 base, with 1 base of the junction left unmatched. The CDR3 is CASSFAGGSYEQYV. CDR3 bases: TGTGCCAGCAGCTTTGCGGGAGGGTCCTACGAGCAGTACGTC.

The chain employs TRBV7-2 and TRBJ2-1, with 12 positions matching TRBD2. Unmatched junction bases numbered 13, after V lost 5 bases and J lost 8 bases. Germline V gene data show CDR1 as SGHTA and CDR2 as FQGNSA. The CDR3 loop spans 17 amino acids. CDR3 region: CASSQRAGLAGSHEQFF. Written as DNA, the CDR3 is TGTGCCAGCAGCCAGAGAGCAGGACTAGCGGGAAGTCATGAGCAGTTCTTC.

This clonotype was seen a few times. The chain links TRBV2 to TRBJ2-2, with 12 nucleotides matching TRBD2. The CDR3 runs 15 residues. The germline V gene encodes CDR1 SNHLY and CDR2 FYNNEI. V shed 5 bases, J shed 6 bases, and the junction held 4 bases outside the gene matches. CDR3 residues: CASSTTSGRPGELFF. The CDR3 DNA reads TGTGCCAGCAGTACGACTAGCGGGAGACCCGGGGAGCTGTTTTTT.